These T cell receptor beta chains were read from a single sample in a study of blood T cells in healthy people across ages. MiXCR was run by TCRdb on the 5' RACE reads, yielding one entry per CDR3 protein. The sample includes roughly 2 million distinct CDR3 sequences, roughly 50% seen only once; the top ten take about 2.1%. Sequencing input: blood. Receptor source: a woman aged 40 to 50 in good health. Each CDR3 is given without its conserved first and last residue.

V gene	J gene	CDR3 protein
TRBV15	TRBJ2-1	ATSTPPGQSYNEQF
TRBV7-2	TRBJ2-1	ASSLLGFAGGPDEQF
TRBV5-1	TRBJ1-4	ASSLGDRGQVEKLF
TRBV12-3/TRBV12-4	TRBJ2-5	ASSLSPLAGPETQY
TRBV29-1	TRBJ2-1	SVRGTGEQF
TRBV15	TRBJ1-4	ATSPRQGGEKLF
TRBV7-2	TRBJ2-2	ATRGGSGELF
TRBV4-1	TRBJ1-2	ASSQDLGRDTYGYT
TRBV28	TRBJ2-6	ASTDRGFGANVLT
TRBV12-3/TRBV12-4	TRBJ1-2	ASSFQGSTYGYT
TRBV20-1	TRBJ2-4	SARETLGREGKNIQY
TRBV15	TRBJ2-2	ATSTPSGETGELF
TRBV7-2	TRBJ2-4	ASSRSGTSEQY
TRBV6-5	TRBJ2-3	ASSYLTNTDTQY
TRBV20-1	TRBJ2-5	SARDITSGIQETQY
TRBV20-1	TRBJ2-4	SARGGVGAKNIQY
TRBV24-1	TRBJ2-7	ATGPPLDQY
TRBV6-5	TRBJ1-2	ASRWDRGGYT
TRBV7-3	TRBJ1-2	ASSPTGIGYGYT
TRBV28	TRBJ1-1	ASRQPGTAF
TRBV5-1	TRBJ1-1	ASSLGPVNTEAF
TRBV10-3	TRBJ2-7	AISDPGATYEQY
TRBV20-1	TRBJ2-1	SAESILAGNEQF
TRBV21-1	TRBJ2-3	ASSAEGVTDTQY